The subject of this entry is one TCR beta chain. Its antigen is undetermined. Only in-frame clones appear in the TCRdb table, and some are missing; sequencing was by immunoSEQ multiplex PCR. The sample includes 760,000 or so clones, around 96% of them seen just once. Terminally differentiated effector memory CD45RA+ cells were excluded by CCR7 positive selection of CD45RO-negative cells. Germline-derived CDR1 and CDR2 are SGHVS and FNYEAQ. V lost 0 bases to trimming and J lost 3 bases, with 5 bases between them. The CDR3 totals 13 residues. This entry belongs to a study of shared clonotypes between healthy human individuals. Whole-study results and caveats: Relative to their counterparts shared across all four donors, non-shared clonotypes exhibited diminished generation probabilities.

What was sequenced was naive CD8+ T cells sorted from blood. The TCR was taken from a man aged 25 to 40 in good health. This chain joins TRBV7-6 and TRBJ1-2; tentative D call: TRBD1 (5 bases). CDR3 DNA: TGTGCCAGCAGCTTAGCAGGGGACTATGGCTACACCTTC. The encoded protein is CASSLAGDYGYTF.